The clone carrying this TCR beta chain was counted ten times or more. An end of the junction does not agree with germline; a read error may underlie this. This sample is part of a study of T-cell reconstitution after alpha-beta-depleted transplantation in children. The authors prepared the TCRbeta library with unique molecular identifiers. TCRdb re-derived calls from the PCR reads in MiXCR, one entry per CDR3 protein. The sample has roughly 670,000 distinct CDR3 sequences, 10% to 15% seen once. CDR1 DFQATT and CDR2 SNEGSKA come from the germline V gene (reference sequence). The CDR3 extends over 15 amino acids.

The sequence was collected from a girl aged 2-9 years with congenital amegakaryocytic thrombocytopenia, due to receive a stem cell transplant. Specimen: PBMCs, collected before TCRalphabeta/CD19-depleted stem cell transplant. V usage is TRBV20-1 and J usage is TRBJ2-1; D is undetermined. Here the CDR3 reads CSARVLGTAYNEQFF. The CDR3 region has the DNA TGCAGTGCTAGAGTCCTAGGTACAGCCTATAATGAGCAGTTCTTC.